These T cell receptor beta chains were read from a single sample in a study of Graves' ophthalmopathy and Graves' hyperthyroidism. TCRdb ran MiXCR on the multiplex PCR reads and lists one entry per CDR3 protein. The sample lists hundreds of thousands of distinct CDR3 sequences, about 21% occurring once. Source material: peripheral blood. The source of these receptors is a woman between 18 and 29 years old with stable Graves' hyperthyroidism. CDR3s include the opening cysteine and the closing phenylalanine or tryptophan. Each record gives: D gene, clone size, V gene, J gene, CDR3 DNA, CDR3 protein. A D gene is named only where the DNA matches it firmly. Only part of the rows carry a size: once, few, many, or a class if the clone is expanded.

TRBD1	many	TRBV5-1	TRBJ1-6	TGCGCCAGCAGCTCCCGACAGGGGGCCAGTTCACCCCTCCACTTT	CASSSRQGASSPLHF
TRBD1	once	TRBV3-1	TRBJ2-3	TGTGCCAGCAGCCAAGCAGGGGGCAGGGGAGATACGCAGTATTTT	CASSQAGGRGDTQYF
.	many	TRBV15	TRBJ2-7	TGTGCCACCAGCACCGATTACCCGACAGTCTCTGACGAGCAGTACTTC	CATSTDYPTVSDEQYF
.	many	TRBV11-2	TRBJ1-2	TGTGCCAGCAGCTCCCTTCCGGGGGGCTACACCTTC	CASSSLPGGYTF
TRBD2	many	TRBV6-5	TRBJ2-2	TGTGCCAGCAGTTACGGTGCGGGAGGGGCCGGGGAGCTGTTTTTT	CASSYGAGGAGELFF
TRBD2	few	TRBV4-2	TRBJ2-7	TGTGCCAGCAGCCAGGAGGCGGGACTAGGTCTCCACGAGCAGTACTTC	CASSQEAGLGLHEQYF
.	many	TRBV30	TRBJ1-2	TGTGCCTGGACCCACAAGGGGACAAACCGCTATGGCTACACCTTC	CAWTHKGTNRYGYTF
.	.	TRBV5-5	TRBJ2-2	TGTGCCAGCAGCATAACGTCCGGGACGAACACCGGGGAGCTGTTTTTT	CASSITSGTNTGELFF
.	many	TRBV20-1	TRBJ1-2	TGCAGTGCTAGTAATTTCCGGGACTATGGCTACACCTTC	CSASNFRDYGYTF
TRBD1	many	TRBV2	TRBJ2-3	TGTGCCAGCAGTCCTTTTTTGGGACAGACAGATACGCAGTATTTT	CASSPFLGQTDTQYF
TRBD1	.	TRBV12-3/TRBV12-4	TRBJ1-1	TGTGCCAGCAGTAACATGGGACAGGGGTCGAACACTGAAGCTTTCTTT	CASSNMGQGSNTEAFF
TRBD2	many	TRBV7-3	TRBJ2-7	TGTGCCAGCAGCTTAACGTCCCTACTAGCGGGAGAAACCTACGAGCAGTACTTC	CASSLTSLLAGETYEQYF
.	many	TRBV6-1	TRBJ2-7	TGTGCCAGCAGTGGGGACTTCTACGAGCAGTACTTC	CASSGDFYEQYF
TRBD2	many	TRBV2	TRBJ2-2	TGTGCCAGCCTCGGACTAGCCCGAACCGGGGAGCTGTTTTTT	CASLGLARTGELFF
.	few	TRBV20-1	TRBJ2-7	TGCAGTGCTAGAGGCCCCGTGGCAGGGGCCTACGAGCAGTACTTC	CSARGPVAGAYEQYF
TRBD1	many	TRBV19	TRBJ1-5	TGTGCCAGTAGTGGGGGGACAGCCTATAGCAATCAGCCCCAGCATTTT	CASSGGTAYSNQPQHF
TRBD1	.	TRBV12-3/TRBV12-4	TRBJ1-1	TGTGCCAGCAGGCCCACGACAGGGGGGGCAATAATGAACACTGAAGCTTTCTTT	CASRPTTGGAIMNTEAFF
.	many	TRBV30	TRBJ1-1	TGTGCCTGGACGGACACACCACGAATGAACACTGAAGCTTTCTTT	CAWTDTPRMNTEAFF
.	.	TRBV12-3/TRBV12-4	TRBJ2-2	TGTGCCAGCAGTTTTCTCGGATCCGGGGAGCTGTTTTTT	CASSFLGSGELFF
TRBD1	many	TRBV28	TRBJ1-3	TGTGCCAGCAGTTTAGACAGGGCTGGAAACACCATATATTTT	CASSLDRAGNTIYF
.	.	TRBV7-9	TRBJ1-2	TGTGCCAGCAGTCATGCGAAGGTTGGCGACTATGGCTACACCTTC	CASSHAKVGDYGYTF
.	many	TRBV24-1	TRBJ2-7	TGTGCCACCAGTGCTCCTCAGGCACCTTACGAGCAGTACTTC	CATSAPQAPYEQYF
TRBD1	many	TRBV15	TRBJ2-7	TGTGCCACCGAGAGGGACAGGGGGCCCTACGAGCAGTACTTC	CATERDRGPYEQYF
TRBD2	few	TRBV20-1	TRBJ2-7	TGCAGTGCTAGACCCGGGACTAGCGGAATCTACGAGCAGTACTTC	CSARPGTSGIYEQYF
.	.	TRBV12-3/TRBV12-4	TRBJ1-5	TGTGCCAGCACTTGGGACAATCAGCCCCAGCATTTT	CASTWDNQPQHF
TRBD1	many	TRBV20-1	TRBJ1-1	TGCAGTTATCGTTGGGACAGGGACACTGAAGCTTTCTTT	CSYRWDRDTEAFF
TRBD1	many	TRBV6-5	TRBJ2-4	TGTGCCAGCAGTTACTCGATTGGGGACAGGTCTTACTTC	CASSYSIGDRSYF
.	many	TRBV6-1	TRBJ2-7	TGTGCCAGCAGTCCCGACCGGGACCAAGGCTACGAGCAGTACTTC	CASSPDRDQGYEQYF
.	.	TRBV30	TRBJ1-2	TGTGCCTGGAGTGAGGCAGTAAATAACTATGGCTACACCTTC	CAWSEAVNNYGYTF
.	.	TRBV18	TRBJ1-1	TGTGCCAGCTCACCACCGGAGCTTGGGTGTGACACTGAAGCTTTCTTT	CASSPPELGCDTEAFF
TRBD1	many	TRBV5-1	TRBJ1-2	TGCGCCAGCAGCGAGGGGACAGGGCGGAACTATGGCTACACCTTC	CASSEGTGRNYGYTF
.	many	TRBV6-5	TRBJ1-1	TGTGCCAGCAGTTATGATCGGCAGCGGAACACTGAAGCTTTCTTT	CASSYDRQRNTEAFF
.	many	TRBV20-1	TRBJ1-1	TGCAGTGCTAGAAGGACGGGGAACACTGAAGCTTTCTTT	CSARRTGNTEAFF
TRBD2	many	TRBV20-1	TRBJ2-5	TGCAGTGCTACCACCCCTATAGCGGGAGGGACTGGCCAAGAGACCCAGTACTTC	CSATTPIAGGTGQETQYF
TRBD1	many	TRBV15	TRBJ2-7	TGTGCCACCAGGACCGACAGGGGATCCTACGAGCAGTACTTC	CATRTDRGSYEQYF
TRBD1	many	TRBV20-1	TRBJ1-3	TGCAGTGCTAGTACAGGGGTGCCTGGAAACACCATATATTTT	CSASTGVPGNTIYF
.	many	TRBV9	TRBJ1-6	TGTGCCAGCAGCGCCTACAGCGGGGGGCGAAGGTCACCCCTCCACTTT	CASSAYSGGRRSPLHF
TRBD2	.	TRBV3-1	TRBJ2-7	TGTGCCAGCAGCTCCTCAGCGGGAGTCAACGAGCAGTACTTC	CASSSSAGVNEQYF
.	many	TRBV6-1	TRBJ1-1	TGTGCCAGCAGGGAGGGTCCGAACACTGAAGCTTTCTTT	CASREGPNTEAFF
.	many	TRBV12-3/TRBV12-4	TRBJ2-7	TGTGCCAGCAGTTTGGGACTTAGTCCCGAGCAGTACTTC	CASSLGLSPEQYF
.	many	TRBV19	TRBJ1-5	TGTGCCAGTAGTATCAGGGGCGGACGGGTTCAGCCCCAGCATTTT	CASSIRGGRVQPQHF
TRBD2	many	TRBV13	TRBJ2-7	TGTGCCAGCAGCTTAGTGACTAGCGGATACGAGCAGTACTTC	CASSLVTSGYEQYF
.	many	TRBV19	TRBJ1-1	TGTGCCAGTAGTATGAATCGTCGTTGGCAGGGGAGGGCGGACACTGAAGCTTTCTTT	CASSMNRRWQGRADTEAFF
.	.	TRBV28	TRBJ1-5	TGTGCCAGCAGTTTACGGGCAGGATTGCGCAATCAGCCCCAGCATTTT	CASSLRAGLRNQPQHF
.	many	TRBV12-3/TRBV12-4	TRBJ2-5	TGTGCCAGCAGTCCTCGCCATGTCGGCGAGACCCAGTACTTC	CASSPRHVGETQYF